One and the same sample provided the 3 T cell receptor beta chains below, sequenced in a study of blood T cell repertoires in COVID-19. Data came from immunoSEQ multiplex PCR; TCRdb stores just in-frame clones and leaves some out. The sample holds under 110,000 clones, 90% to 95% seen once. Material for sequencing was peripheral blood. The source of these receptors is a man aged 50 to 60 with acute or convalescent COVID-19.

The rearrangement links TRBV11-1 to TRBJ1-6; 8 bases agree with TRBD1. The V gene end was trimmed by 5 bases and the J gene end by 5 bases; junction bases not matched to a gene: 2. This CDR3 has 14 amino acids. CDR1 is SGHAT and CDR2 is FQDESV in the germline V gene (reference sequence). CDR3 bases: TGTGCCAGCAGCCGGACAGGGAATAATTCACCCCTCCACTTT. Its translation: CASSRTGNNSPLHF.

The chain links TRBV27 to TRBJ2-7, with 8 bases identical to TRBD1. J was trimmed by 6 bases and V by 5 bases; bases with no gene match: 9. CDR1 and CDR2 from the germline V gene are MNHEY and SMNVEV (reference sequence). The CDR3 consists of 14 residues. The CDR3 DNA follows: TGTGCCAGCAGTACCTGGACAGGGCTCAGCGAGCAGTACTTC. Translating it yields CASSTWTGLSEQYF.

This clone has more than one count but fewer than ten. The rearrangement uses TRBV27 and TRBJ2-1; perhaps TRBD2 as D (6 bases). Germline V lookup: CDR1 MNHEY, CDR2 SMNVEV (reference sequence). Between the trimmed V and J ends, which lost 5 bases and 0 bases, there was a span of 17 bases. The CDR3 has 17 residues. The CDR3 spells CASSQGTPLPSYNEQFF. CDR3 DNA sequence: TGTGCCAGCAGTCAAGGGACTCCGCTTCCCTCCTACAATGAGCAGTTCTTC.